The clone carrying this TCR beta chain was seen a handful of times. This entry is derived from a study of response to subunit inactivated influenza vaccine. The CDR3 has 14 residues. Trimming took 0 bases from V and 2 from J, leaving 6 bases between them. The germline V gene encodes CDR1 SGDLS and CDR2 YYNGEE. One entry per CDR3 protein results from TCRdb running MiXCR on the RT-PCR reads. The sample carries about 620,000 distinct CDR3 sequences, approximately 10% recorded once. The same sample was also studied in work on T cells expressing NK-cell markers. From that paper: With UMIs, 5'RACE template switching was used to make TCR beta cDNA. It was from sorted CD3+CD56+NKG2C+, CD3+CD56+NKG2C- and CD3+CD56-NKG2C+ T cells that TCR beta repertoires came. The eight sequenced donors comprised seven who were HCMV-seropositive and one who was seronegative. For four donors, these clonotypes were likewise the leading ones in the CD3+CD56-NKG2C+ fraction. HCMV specificity of the expanded NKG2C+ T cell clones stayed unclear.

This TCR was sampled from a man aged 50 or older who received an inactivated influenza vaccine. Material: PBMCs from blood, obtained on the day of vaccination. The V call is TRBV9, the J call TRBJ1-3, with D hard to call. The CDR3 here is CASSVEGTGNTIYF. The CDR3 DNA is TGTGCCAGCAGCGTAGAGGGAACTGGAAACACCATATATTTT.